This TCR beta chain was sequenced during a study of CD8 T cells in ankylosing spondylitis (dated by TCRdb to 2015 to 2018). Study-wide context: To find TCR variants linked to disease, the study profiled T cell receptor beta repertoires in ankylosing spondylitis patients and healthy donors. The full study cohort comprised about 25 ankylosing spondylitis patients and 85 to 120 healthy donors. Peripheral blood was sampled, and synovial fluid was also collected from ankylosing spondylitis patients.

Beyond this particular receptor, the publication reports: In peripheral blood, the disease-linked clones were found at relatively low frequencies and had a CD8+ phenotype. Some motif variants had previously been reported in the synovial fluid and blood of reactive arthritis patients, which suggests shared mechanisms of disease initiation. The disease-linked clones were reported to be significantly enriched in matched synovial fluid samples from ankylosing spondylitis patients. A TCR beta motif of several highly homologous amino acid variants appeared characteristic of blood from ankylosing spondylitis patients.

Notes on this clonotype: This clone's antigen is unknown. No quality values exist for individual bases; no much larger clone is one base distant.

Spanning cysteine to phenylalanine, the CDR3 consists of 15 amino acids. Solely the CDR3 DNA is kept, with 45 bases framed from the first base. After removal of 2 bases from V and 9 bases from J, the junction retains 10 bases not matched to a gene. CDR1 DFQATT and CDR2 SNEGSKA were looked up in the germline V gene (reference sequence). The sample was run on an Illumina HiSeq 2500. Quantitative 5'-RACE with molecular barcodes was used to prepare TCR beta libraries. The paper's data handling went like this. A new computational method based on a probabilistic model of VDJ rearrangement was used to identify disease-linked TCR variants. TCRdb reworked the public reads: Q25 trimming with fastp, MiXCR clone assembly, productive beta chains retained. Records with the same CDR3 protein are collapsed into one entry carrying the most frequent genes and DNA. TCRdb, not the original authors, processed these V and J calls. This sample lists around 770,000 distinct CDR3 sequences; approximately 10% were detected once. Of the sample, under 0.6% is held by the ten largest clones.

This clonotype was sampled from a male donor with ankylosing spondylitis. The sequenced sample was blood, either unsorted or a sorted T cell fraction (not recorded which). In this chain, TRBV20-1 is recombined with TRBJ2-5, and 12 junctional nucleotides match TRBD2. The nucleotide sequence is TGCAGTGCTAGACTAGCGGGAGGGCCTTTTCGGGCCCAGTACTTC. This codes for CSARLAGGPFRAQYF.